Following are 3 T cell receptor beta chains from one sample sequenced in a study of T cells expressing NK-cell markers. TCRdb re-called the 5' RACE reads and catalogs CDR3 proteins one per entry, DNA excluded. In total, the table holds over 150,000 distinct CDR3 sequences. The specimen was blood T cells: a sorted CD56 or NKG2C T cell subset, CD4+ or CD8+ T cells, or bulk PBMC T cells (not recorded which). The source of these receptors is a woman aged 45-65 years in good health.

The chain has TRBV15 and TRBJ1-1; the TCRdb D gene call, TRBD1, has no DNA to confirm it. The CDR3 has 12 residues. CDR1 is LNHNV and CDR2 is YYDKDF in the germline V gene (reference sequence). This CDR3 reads CATSRGSTEAFF.

The CDR3 loop reads CASSPHDRVREQFF. The V and J genes are TRBV7-8 and TRBJ2-1. The germline gives CDR1 SGHVS, CDR2 FQNEAQ. The CDR3 spans 14 residues.

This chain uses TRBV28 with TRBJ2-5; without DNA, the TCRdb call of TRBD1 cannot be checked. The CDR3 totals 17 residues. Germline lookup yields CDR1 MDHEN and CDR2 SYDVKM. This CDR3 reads CASSSLTRDWGEETQYF.